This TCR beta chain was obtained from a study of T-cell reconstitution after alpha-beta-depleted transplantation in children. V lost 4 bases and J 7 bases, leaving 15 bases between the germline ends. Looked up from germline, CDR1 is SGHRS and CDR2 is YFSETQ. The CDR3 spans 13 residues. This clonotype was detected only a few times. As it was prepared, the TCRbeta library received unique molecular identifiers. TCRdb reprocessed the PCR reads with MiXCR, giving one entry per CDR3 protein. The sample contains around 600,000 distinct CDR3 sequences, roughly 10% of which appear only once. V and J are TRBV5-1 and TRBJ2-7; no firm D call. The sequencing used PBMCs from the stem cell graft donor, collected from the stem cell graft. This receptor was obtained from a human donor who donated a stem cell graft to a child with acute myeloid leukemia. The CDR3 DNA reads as TGCGCCAGCAGCCGGGCCGATTATTATGAGCAGTACTTC. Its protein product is CASSRADYYEQYF.